The clone carrying this T cell receptor (beta chain) was detected a few times. The V and J ends lost 4 bases and 1 base, in that order; junction bases with no gene match: 0. The CDR3 is 13 residues long. Germline V CDR1 and CDR2: LGHNA, YNFKEQ. The sample belongs to a study of blood T cell repertoires in COVID-19. Study background: The samples span acute and convalescent COVID-19 from the United States, Italy and Spain. PBMCs, B-cell-depleted T cells, or T cells were the source of the cDNA or gDNA that made up the material.

Methods used by the authors: Reference gene primer amplification in the assay estimated nucleated cell counts. TCRdb's table, derived via immunoSEQ multiplex PCR, lists solely in-frame clones and lacks some. Clone size and V and J calls were adopted from that table, with D and trimming inferred from the DNA. The profile shows some 99,000 clones, about 81% of them singletons. The clonotype originates from a man in his 70s with acute or convalescent COVID-19. The chain joins TRBV4-2 to TRBJ2-7; 8 bases are shared with TRBD1. The sequencing input was peripheral blood. CDR3 nucleotides: TGTGCCAGCAGCCGGGACAGGTCCTACGAGCAGTACTTC. Amino acids: CASSRDRSYEQYF.